This TCR beta chain comes out of a study of T-cell reconstitution after alpha-beta-depleted transplantation in children. Unique molecular identifiers featured in how the TCRbeta library was prepared. Each CDR3 protein is one row after TCRdb ran MiXCR on the PCR reads. Among fewer than 750,000 distinct CDR3 sequences listed, 20% to 25% were seen once. This CDR3 region has 18 residues. The germline CDR1 and CDR2 sequences are SGHAT and FQDESV (reference sequence). The trim removed 5 bases at V and 0 bases at J, leaving 11 bases unmatched. This clonotype was counted many times. The antigen is undetermined. Regarding the study as a whole: Two months or so post-transplant, alpha-beta T cells reportedly derived from several hundred expanded graft clones. By one year post-transplant, T-cell counts and diversity largely arose from T cells that were newly produced.

V gene TRBV11-1 combines with J gene TRBJ2-1; 9 bases align to TRBD2. The sequencing here drew on PBMCs, mostly from graft donor cells, taken 360 days after TCRalphabeta/CD19-depleted stem cell transplant. This clonotype was obtained from a boy in the first two years of life who had a stem cell transplant for acute myeloid leukemia, so the T cells may come from the graft donor. CDR3 in amino acids: CASSPKGQRGVSYNEQFF. Here the CDR3 DNA reads TGTGCCAGCAGCCCAAAGGGTCAGCGGGGGGTCTCCTACAATGAGCAGTTCTTC. Full variable domain (remainder filled in from reference TRBV11-1 and TRBJ2-1): EAEVAQSPRYKITEKSQAVAFWCDPISGHATLYWYRQILGQGPELLVQFQDESVVDDSQLPKDRFSAERLKGVDSTLKIQPAELGDSAMYLCASSPKGQRGVSYNEQFFGPGTRLTVL.